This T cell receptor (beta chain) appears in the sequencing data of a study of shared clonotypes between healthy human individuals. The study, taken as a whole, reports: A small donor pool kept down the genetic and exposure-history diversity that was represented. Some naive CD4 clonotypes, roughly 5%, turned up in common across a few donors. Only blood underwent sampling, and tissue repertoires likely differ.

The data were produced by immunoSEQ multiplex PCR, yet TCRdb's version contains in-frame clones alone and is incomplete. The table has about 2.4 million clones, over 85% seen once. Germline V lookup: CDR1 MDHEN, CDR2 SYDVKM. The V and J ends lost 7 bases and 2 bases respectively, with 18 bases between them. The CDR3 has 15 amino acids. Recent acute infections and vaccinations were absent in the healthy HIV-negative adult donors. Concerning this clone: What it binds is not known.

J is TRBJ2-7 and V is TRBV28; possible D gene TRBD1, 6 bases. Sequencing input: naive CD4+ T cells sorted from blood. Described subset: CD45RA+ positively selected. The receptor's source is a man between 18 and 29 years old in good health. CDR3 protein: CASKGGTASTYEQYF. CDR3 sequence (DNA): TGTGCCAGCAAAGGGGGTACGGCTTCTACCTACGAGCAGTACTTC.